These 5 T cell receptor beta chains were sequenced from one sample in a study of T cell responses to AZD1222 COVID-19 vaccine. Assay used: immunoSEQ multiplex PCR; TCRdb lists only in-frame clones, some missing. This sample has some 150,000 clones, with roughly 86% found just once. The sequencing here drew on peripheral blood, taken 28 days after the second AZD1222 dose. The receptors shown here come from an adult who received the AZD1222 COVID-19 vaccine.

The table lists this clone with a count of one. The V call is TRBV18, the J call TRBJ1-1, with 8 bases aligning to TRBD1. J gave up 3 bases and V 0 bases, and 3 bases lay outside the gene matches. Germline CDR1 is KGHSH and CDR2 is LQKENI. CDR3 length: 15 amino acids. Written as DNA, the CDR3 is TGTGCCAGCTCACCACCTCAGGGGGCCCACACTGAAGCTTTCTTT. It translates to CASSPPQGAHTEAFF.

This rearrangement joins TRBV18 to TRBJ2-2; D is undetermined. V was shortened by 2 bases and J by 5 bases, with 3 bases between the two germline ends. This CDR3 spans 12 amino acids. Germline V gene data show CDR1 as KGHSH and CDR2 as LQKENI. The CDR3, as DNA: TGTGCCAGCTCACCATTAACCGGGGAGCTGTTTTTT. It is translated as CASSPLTGELFF.

This sequence joins TRBV6-6 and TRBJ2-1; TRBD2 matches at 8 bases. Looked up from germline, CDR1 is MNHNY and CDR2 is SVGAGI (reference sequence). The CDR3 runs 13 residues. The junction had 7 bases not matched to a gene; V was cut back by 10 bases and J by 5 bases. This chain's CDR3 is CAIARGGHNEQFF. CDR3 nucleotides: TGTGCCATCGCTCGGGGGGGCCACAATGAGCAGTTCTTC.

J is TRBJ2-5 and V is TRBV5-1; a possible D gene is TRBD2 (6 bases). CDR1 is SGHRS and CDR2 is YFSETQ in the germline V gene. This CDR3 spans 15 amino acids. The germline V and J ends were trimmed by 0 bases and 1 base, with 10 bases remaining between them. The CDR3 reads CASSLGLASQETQYF. The CDR3 DNA sequence: TGCGCCAGCAGCTTGGGGCTAGCGAGCCAAGAGACCCAGTACTTC.

V usage is TRBV11-2 and J usage is TRBJ2-7; D is perhaps TRBD1 (6 bases). Trimming pared 4 bases from V and 1 base from J, leaving 23 bases between. This CDR3 region has 18 residues. Germline V gene sequence: CDR1 SGHAT, CDR2 FQNNGV. The CDR3 loop is CASSSRIPLAGTSYEQYF. CDR3 nucleotides: TGTGCCAGCAGCTCTAGGATCCCCCTGGCCGGGACATCCTACGAGCAGTACTTC.